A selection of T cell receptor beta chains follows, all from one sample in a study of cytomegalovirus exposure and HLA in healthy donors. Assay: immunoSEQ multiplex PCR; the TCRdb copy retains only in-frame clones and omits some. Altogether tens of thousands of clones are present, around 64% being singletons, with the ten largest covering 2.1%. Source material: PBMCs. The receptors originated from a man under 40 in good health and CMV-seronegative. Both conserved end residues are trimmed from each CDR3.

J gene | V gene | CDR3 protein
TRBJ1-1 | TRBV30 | AWAGTGGTIAEAF
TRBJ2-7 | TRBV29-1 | SVLAESSYEQY
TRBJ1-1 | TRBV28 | ASSFRSYTEAF
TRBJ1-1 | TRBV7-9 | ASSGTQAPLEAF
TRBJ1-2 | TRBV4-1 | ASSQTNSNGYT
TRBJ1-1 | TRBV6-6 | ASSYSGLEAF
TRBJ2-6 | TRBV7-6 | ASTNEEGTNVLT
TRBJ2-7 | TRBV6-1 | ASRPGYEQY
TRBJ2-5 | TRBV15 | ATRIQETQY
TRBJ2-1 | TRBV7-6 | ASTPPTGLAREQF
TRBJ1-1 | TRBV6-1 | ASKEGQNTEAF
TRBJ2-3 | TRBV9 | ASSVGGTVTDTQY
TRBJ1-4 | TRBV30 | AWGQGLNEKLF
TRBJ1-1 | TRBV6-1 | ASRADTEAF
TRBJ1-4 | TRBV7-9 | ASSLGTGEKLF
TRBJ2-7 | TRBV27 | ASSLSRTAEQY
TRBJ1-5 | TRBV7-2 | ASSPGTKLQPQH
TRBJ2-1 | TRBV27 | ASSLSLDRENNEQF
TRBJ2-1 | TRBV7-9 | ASSFGTGGKNEQF
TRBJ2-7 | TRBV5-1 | ASSLGDSLGEQY
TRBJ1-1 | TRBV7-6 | ASSLGGAGMGTEAF
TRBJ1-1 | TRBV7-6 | ASSNPGTGNTEAF
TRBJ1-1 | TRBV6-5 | ASSFGSQMNTEAF
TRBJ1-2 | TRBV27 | ASSPTWQGAYGYT